The 5 T cell receptor beta chains below come from one sample, sequenced in a study of blood T cell repertoires in COVID-19. Generated by immunoSEQ multiplex PCR, the TCRdb table keeps only in-frame clones and is missing some. This sample has 150,000 to 200,000 clones, with around 89% found just once. Sequenced input: peripheral blood. The source is a man between 40 and 49 years old with active or convalescent COVID-19.

This clone was picked up one time. The chain couples TRBV3-1 (or the pseudogene TRBV3-2) to TRBJ1-5; 8 bases line up with TRBD1. After removal of 4 bases from V and 4 bases from J, the junction contained 6 bases not matched to a gene. This CDR3 spans 15 amino acids. CDR1 is LGHDT, CDR2 YNNKEL, per germline (reference sequence). The CDR3 loop reads CASSLIGTGNQPQHF. CDR3 bases: TGTGCCAGCAGCCTGATAGGGACAGGAAATCAGCCCCAGCATTTT.

The gene calls are TRBV30 and TRBJ2-5; 8 bases are shared with TRBD2. The CDR3 length is 13 residues. Looked up from germline, CDR1 is GTSNPN and CDR2 is SVGIG (reference sequence). The CDR3 coding sequence is TGTGCTATTAGCGGGACGGGGTGGGAGACCCAGTACTTC. Translated, it gives CAISGTGWETQYF.

The chain carries TRBV19 and TRBJ2-3, with D possibly matching TRBD1 (6 bases). The CDR3 contains 14 residues. The germline gives CDR1 LNHDA, CDR2 SQIVND (reference sequence). V was trimmed by 4 bases and J by 1 base, leaving 9 bases between them. The chain's CDR3 is CASSTPGGTDTQYF. The CDR3 nucleotides read TGTGCCAGTAGTACCCCAGGGGGCACAGATACGCAGTATTTT.

This chain connects TRBV5-1 to TRBJ2-3; D is possibly TRBD1 (6 bases). The CDR3 consists of 20 residues. Trimming removed 4 bases at V and 2 bases at J, with 29 bases between. The germline gives CDR1 SGHRS, CDR2 YFSETQ. CDR3 sequence: CASSHTGTKGPPPDTDTQYF. In DNA form, the CDR3 reads TGCGCCAGCAGCCATACCGGGACAAAAGGTCCCCCTCCGGACACAGATACGCAGTATTTT.

This clone showed up just a few times. The chain combines TRBV5-3 with TRBJ1-3; 7 nucleotides match TRBD1. TRBV5-3 is an open reading frame, and its role is uncertain. V was pared by 4 bases and J by 1 base, with 8 bases of the junction left unmatched. This CDR3 is built from 16 residues. The CDR3, as DNA: TGTGCCAGAAGCCGTCGACAGGGAGCTTCTGGAAACACCATATATTTT. Residues: CARSRRQGASGNTIYF.